Presented here are 6 T cell receptor beta chains from one specimen sequenced in a study of PD-L1 blockade in urothelial cancer. TCRdb's table, derived via immunoSEQ multiplex PCR, lists solely in-frame clones and lacks some. Of over 45,000 clones in the sample, around 84% were seen once. The time point was: pretreatment peripheral blood. Specimen: PBMCs, collected around atezolizumab (anti-PD-L1) treatment. The receptor set was obtained from a man between 60 and 75 years old with urothelial cancer.

The count of this clone is one. The chain recombines TRBV10-1 with TRBJ2-5; D may be TRBD2 (5 bases). Per germline, CDR1 WNHNN and CDR2 SYGVQD (reference sequence). CDR3 length: 13 residues. The V gene lost 3 bases and the J gene lost 5 bases, with 10 bases spanning the gap. CDR3 sequence reads: CASSDTRLETQYF. CDR3 nucleotide sequence: TGCGCCAGCAGTGATACTAGGTTGGAGACCCAGTACTTC.

The V and J genes are TRBV7-2 and TRBJ1-4, with 7 nucleotides matching TRBD1. J was trimmed by 2 bases and V by 5 bases; bases with no gene match: 5. CDR1 is SGHTA and CDR2 is FQGNSA in the germline V gene. This CDR3 is 15 amino acids long. The CDR3 region is CASSPTGVTNEKLFF. DNA for the CDR3: TGTGCCAGCAGCCCTACAGGGGTGACTAATGAAAAACTGTTTTTT.

The rearrangement links TRBV29-1 to TRBJ2-5; 7 bases fit TRBD2. Germline assignment: CDR1 SQVTM and CDR2 ANQGSEA. The CDR3 has 13 amino acids. Trimming took 7 bases from V and 2 from J; bases not matched to a gene: 7. CDR3 coding DNA: TGCAGCGCCGCGATGGGACTACAAGAGACCCAGTACTTC. Translated, it gives CSAAMGLQETQYF.

The gene calls are TRBV5-6 and TRBJ2-7, with D maybe TRBD2 (6 bases). Germline assignment: CDR1 SGHDT and CDR2 YYEEEE. V was pared by 3 bases and J by 3 bases, with 13 bases between. The CDR3 length is 14 residues. The CDR3 loop is CASSYPGLSYEQYF. The CDR3 DNA is TGTGCCAGCAGCTACCCGGGACTGAGCTACGAGCAGTACTTC.

This clone was detected once. The J gene is TRBJ2-7, the V gene TRBV9; D is uncertain. V shed 3 bases and J shed 5 bases, with 12 bases lying between them. The germline V gene has CDR1 SGDLS and CDR2 YYNGEE. There are 13 residues in the CDR3. The DNA of the CDR3 is TGTGCCAGCAGCGCAACGTTAGCCCACGAGCAGTACTTC. This sequence encodes CASSATLAHEQYF.

This clone was observed a single time. The chain is built from TRBV5-8 and TRBJ2-1, with 8 bases fitting TRBD2. The ends lost 0 bases at V and 12 bases at J; junction bases unmatched: 14. CDR3 length: 16 amino acids. Per germline, CDR1 SGHTS and CDR2 YDEGEE. The CDR3 DNA reads TGTGCCAGCAGCTTGGTCTGGCGGGGGGCCCCCAAGGTGCAGTTCTTC. This gives the protein CASSLVWRGAPKVQFF.